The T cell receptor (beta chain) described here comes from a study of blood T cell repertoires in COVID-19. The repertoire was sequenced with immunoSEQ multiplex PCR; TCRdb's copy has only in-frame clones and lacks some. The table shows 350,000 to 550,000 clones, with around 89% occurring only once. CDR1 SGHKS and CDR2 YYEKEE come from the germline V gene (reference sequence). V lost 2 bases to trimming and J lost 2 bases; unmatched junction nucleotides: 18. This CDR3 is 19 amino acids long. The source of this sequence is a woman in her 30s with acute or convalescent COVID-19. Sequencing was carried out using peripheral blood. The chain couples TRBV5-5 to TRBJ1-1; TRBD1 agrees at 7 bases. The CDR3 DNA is TGTGCCAGCAGCTTAGGTTCGTCGACAGGGAGTTATTTTAACACTGAAGCTTTCTTT. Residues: CASSLGSSTGSYFNTEAFF. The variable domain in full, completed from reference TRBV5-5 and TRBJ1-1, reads DAGVTQSPTHLIKTRGQQVTLRCSPISGHKSVSWYQQVLGQGPQFIFQYYEKEERGRGNFPDRFSARQFPNYSSELNVNALLLGDSALYLCASSLGSSTGSYFNTEAFFGQGTRLTVV.